This TCR beta chain was found in a study of PD-1 and CTLA-4 blockade in melanoma (dated by TCRdb to 2020 to 2023). For the study in its entirety: The study compared how PD-1 blockade and CTLA-4 blockade affected the melanoma-reactive CD8 T cell response in patients with melanoma.

Details on this clone: This receptor's antigen is unknown. No much larger clone is present one base from it, and per-base qualities are unavailable.

Libraries came from the immunoSEQ multiplex PCR assay. The clones in this table, taken by TCRdb from immuneACCESS, are in-frame only. Not every clone is retained; where verified, under half of the shortfall comes from an unresolved V gene, and the cause of the rest is unknown. The sample table holds around 21,000 clones, of which roughly 88% were seen once. The top ten constitute 6% to 8% of the sample. The germline V and J ends show losses of 4 bases and 1 base respectively, and no gene match explains 10 bases of the junction. The CDR3 covers 16 residues, taking in both the cysteine and the phenylalanine. Only the CDR3 region is kept as DNA, spanning 48 bases read in frame from base 1. CDR1 and CDR2 are read off the germline V gene as MGHRA and YSYEKL.

Sequenced material: CD8+ T cells from peripheral blood, taken before anti-PD-1 treatment. This receptor was taken from a human donor with melanoma. Rearrangement joined TRBV4-1 to TRBJ2-7; TRBD1 matches 7 bases in the middle. CDR3 sequence: CASSPEQGQTSYEQYF. In nucleotide form, the sequence is TGCGCCAGCAGCCCAGAACAGGGACAGACTTCCTACGAGCAGTACTTC.